A selection of T cell receptor beta chains follows, all from one sample in a study of CD8 T cells in ankylosing spondylitis. TCRdb re-derived calls from the 5' RACE reads in MiXCR, one entry per CDR3 protein. The sample holds 750,000 to 850,000 distinct CDR3 sequences, about 11% seen once. Sequencing was carried out using blood, either unsorted or a sorted T cell fraction (not recorded which). The receptors derive from a male donor with ankylosing spondylitis. Both conserved end residues are part of each CDR3. Each record gives: J gene, D gene, V gene, clone size, CDR3 DNA, CDR3 protein. D genes are given only for firm matches. Rows give clone size only sometimes, using once, few, many, or a class for an expanded clone.

J gene: TRBJ2-1
D gene: TRBD2
V gene: TRBV20-1
clone size: few
CDR3 DNA: TGCAGTGCCCCACTAGCGGGACATTACAATGAGCAGTTCTTC
CDR3 protein: CSAPLAGHYNEQFF

J gene: TRBJ1-1
D gene: NA
V gene: TRBV28
clone size: NA
CDR3 DNA: TGTGCCAGCAGTTTATTGAAGGGGTTCACTGAAGCTTTCTTT
CDR3 protein: CASSLLKGFTEAFF

J gene: TRBJ2-2
D gene: NA
V gene: TRBV27
clone size: NA
CDR3 DNA: TGTGCCAGCAGTTTTAGTAGTAGGGTTTGGAACACCGGGGAGCTGTTTTTT
CDR3 protein: CASSFSSRVWNTGELFF

J gene: TRBJ2-5
D gene: NA
V gene: TRBV20-1
clone size: many
CDR3 DNA: TGCAGTGCTAGAGTGTGGGGGGTGAGGGAGACCCAGTACTTC
CDR3 protein: CSARVWGVRETQYF

J gene: TRBJ2-1
D gene: TRBD2
V gene: TRBV15
clone size: NA
CDR3 DNA: TGTGCCACCAGCAGAGATCAGCGGGGCCCCTACAATGAGCAGTTCTTC
CDR3 protein: CATSRDQRGPYNEQFF

J gene: TRBJ2-1
D gene: NA
V gene: TRBV6-5
clone size: few
CDR3 DNA: TGTGCCAGCGGGAGGAGTGAGCAGTTCTTC
CDR3 protein: CASGRSEQFF

J gene: TRBJ1-1
D gene: NA
V gene: TRBV29-1
clone size: NA
CDR3 DNA: TGCAGCGTTACCCCCCAGCAGGGTGAAGCTTTCTTT
CDR3 protein: CSVTPQQGEAFF

J gene: TRBJ2-7
D gene: NA
V gene: TRBV6-1
clone size: NA
CDR3 DNA: TGTGCCAGCAGTGAAGCGTATAGGGGAGGCGAGCAGTACTTC
CDR3 protein: CASSEAYRGGEQYF

J gene: TRBJ2-7
D gene: TRBD2
V gene: TRBV6-1
clone size: few
CDR3 DNA: TGTGCCAGCAGTAATAGCGGGAGGGCCTCCGAGCAGTACTTC
CDR3 protein: CASSNSGRASEQYF

J gene: TRBJ2-3
D gene: NA
V gene: TRBV10-3
clone size: many
CDR3 DNA: TGTGCCATCAGGTTAAGGGCAAACACAGATACGCAGTATTTT
CDR3 protein: CAIRLRANTDTQYF

J gene: TRBJ2-1
D gene: TRBD2
V gene: TRBV5-1
clone size: NA
CDR3 DNA: TGCGCCAGCAGCTTGGGACTAGCGGGAGTGTTCAATGAGCAGTTCTTC
CDR3 protein: CASSLGLAGVFNEQFF

J gene: TRBJ1-4
D gene: NA
V gene: TRBV20-1
clone size: NA
CDR3 DNA: TGCAGTGCTATCTCAGGGGTGAATGAAAAACTGTTTTTT
CDR3 protein: CSAISGVNEKLFF

J gene: TRBJ2-7
D gene: TRBD2
V gene: TRBV10-2
clone size: few
CDR3 DNA: TGCGCCACCAAAAGACTAGCGGGAGTGCTGTACGAGCAGTACTTC
CDR3 protein: CATKRLAGVLYEQYF

J gene: TRBJ2-1
D gene: NA
V gene: TRBV2
clone size: NA
CDR3 DNA: TGTGCCAGCAGTGAAGGATTCCTCCGAGGGAATGAGCAGTTCTTC
CDR3 protein: CASSEGFLRGNEQFF

J gene: TRBJ2-2
D gene: NA
V gene: TRBV7-9
clone size: NA
CDR3 DNA: TGTGCCAGCAGCCACACTTCGGCCGGGGAGCTGTTTTTT
CDR3 protein: CASSHTSAGELFF

J gene: TRBJ2-7
D gene: NA
V gene: TRBV20-1
clone size: NA
CDR3 DNA: TGCAGTGCTAGACAGGGGAATTGGGCAGGTCGGTACGAGCAGTACTTC
CDR3 protein: CSARQGNWAGRYEQYF

J gene: TRBJ2-1
D gene: NA
V gene: TRBV28
clone size: NA
CDR3 DNA: TGTGCCAGCAGTCCTCTCGAAATCATCGACTACAATGAGCAGTTCTTC
CDR3 protein: CASSPLEIIDYNEQFF

J gene: TRBJ2-4
D gene: NA
V gene: TRBV5-1
clone size: few
CDR3 DNA: TGCGCCAGCAGCTTGGATTCTTGGGGGCTTGGAAACATTCAGTACTTC
CDR3 protein: CASSLDSWGLGNIQYF

J gene: TRBJ2-5
D gene: TRBD1
V gene: TRBV28
clone size: few
CDR3 DNA: TGTGCCAGCAGGCACCGACAGGGGAAAGAGACCCAGTACTTC
CDR3 protein: CASRHRQGKETQYF

J gene: TRBJ2-3
D gene: NA
V gene: TRBV7-9
clone size: many
CDR3 DNA: TGTGCCAGCAGCTACCCATTCGGGCGTACTAGCACAGATACGCAGTATTTT
CDR3 protein: CASSYPFGRTSTDTQYF

J gene: TRBJ2-7
D gene: NA
V gene: TRBV6-1
clone size: NA
CDR3 DNA: TGTGCCAGCAGTGAAGGGTTGGGGCCCTACGAGCAGTACTTC
CDR3 protein: CASSEGLGPYEQYF

J gene: TRBJ2-1
D gene: NA
V gene: TRBV6-4
clone size: few
CDR3 DNA: TGTGCCAGCAGTGCCTTGGGACTTTCAGAGCAGTTCTTC
CDR3 protein: CASSALGLSEQFF

J gene: TRBJ2-6
D gene: NA
V gene: TRBV27
clone size: many
CDR3 DNA: TGTGCCAGCAGTTTACCGACCTCTGGGGCCAACGTCCTGACTTTC
CDR3 protein: CASSLPTSGANVLTF

J gene: TRBJ1-1
D gene: TRBD1
V gene: TRBV20-1
clone size: few
CDR3 DNA: TGCAGTGCCGCCTCGGGGACAGCGAACACTGAAGCTTTCTTT
CDR3 protein: CSAASGTANTEAFF

J gene: TRBJ2-5
D gene: NA
V gene: TRBV20-1
clone size: few
CDR3 DNA: TGCAGTGCTAGAGATCCCCTAGCGAGGGTCCAAGAGACCCAGTACTTC
CDR3 protein: CSARDPLARVQETQYF

J gene: TRBJ2-1
D gene: NA
V gene: TRBV20-1
clone size: NA
CDR3 DNA: TGCAGTGTTCCTCTCCTCGAGGAGCAGTTCTTC
CDR3 protein: CSVPLLEEQFF

J gene: TRBJ2-1
D gene: NA
V gene: TRBV5-1
clone size: NA
CDR3 DNA: TGCGCCAGCAGCTGGACGGAACTGCATAGGCAGTTCTTC
CDR3 protein: CASSWTELHRQFF

J gene: TRBJ2-1
D gene: TRBD2
V gene: TRBV12-3/TRBV12-4
clone size: few
CDR3 DNA: TGTGCCAGCAGTCTCCGACTAGCGGGGGGGATCGATGAGCAGTTCTTC
CDR3 protein: CASSLRLAGGIDEQFF

J gene: TRBJ1-6
D gene: NA
V gene: TRBV12-3/TRBV12-4
clone size: NA
CDR3 DNA: TGTGCCAGCAGTTTAGAGGGTCCAAATTCACCCCTCCACTTT
CDR3 protein: CASSLEGPNSPLHF

J gene: TRBJ2-7
D gene: TRBD1
V gene: TRBV7-9
clone size: NA
CDR3 DNA: TGTGCCAGCAGCTCTCCGCGCACCGGGACAGGAACCTACGAGCAGTACTTC
CDR3 protein: CASSSPRTGTGTYEQYF

J gene: TRBJ2-2
D gene: TRBD1
V gene: TRBV12-3/TRBV12-4
clone size: NA
CDR3 DNA: TGTGCCAGCAGTTTCCGGACAGGGGTTCCCGGGGAGCTGTTTTTT
CDR3 protein: CASSFRTGVPGELFF

J gene: TRBJ1-6
D gene: NA
V gene: TRBV2
clone size: NA
CDR3 DNA: TGTGCCAGCAAAAAGCGGGCCAGGGTCGGAGGATTTGGTAATTCACCCCTCCACTTT
CDR3 protein: CASKKRARVGGFGNSPLHF

J gene: TRBJ2-3
D gene: NA
V gene: TRBV7-2
clone size: many
CDR3 DNA: TGTGCCAGCAGCCCCCAGACAGACCCAAAACTTACGCAGTATTTT
CDR3 protein: CASSPQTDPKLTQYF

J gene: TRBJ2-5
D gene: NA
V gene: TRBV5-1
clone size: few
CDR3 DNA: TGCGCCAGCAGCGACCGGACGGCCCGGGAAGAGACCCAGTACTTC
CDR3 protein: CASSDRTAREETQYF

J gene: TRBJ2-3
D gene: NA
V gene: TRBV5-1
clone size: many
CDR3 DNA: TGCGCCTCAAACTGGGACCGCTCCACAGATACGCAGTATTTT
CDR3 protein: CASNWDRSTDTQYF

J gene: TRBJ2-7
D gene: NA
V gene: TRBV28
clone size: NA
CDR3 DNA: TGTGCCAGCAGCGAGCGCGGTCTTGGTCGGTACGAGCAGTACTTC
CDR3 protein: CASSERGLGRYEQYF

J gene: TRBJ2-1
D gene: TRBD2
V gene: TRBV20-1
clone size: few
CDR3 DNA: TGCAGTTTCCTAGCGGGAGCCTACAATGAGCAGTTCTTC
CDR3 protein: CSFLAGAYNEQFF

J gene: TRBJ2-7
D gene: TRBD2
V gene: TRBV7-2
clone size: NA
CDR3 DNA: TGTGCCAGCAGCTCGGCCGGGACTAGCGCGAGTGACTGTTACTTC
CDR3 protein: CASSSAGTSASDCYF

J gene: TRBJ1-4
D gene: NA
V gene: TRBV4-2
clone size: many
CDR3 DNA: TGTGCCAGCAGCCAAGACCAGGGGCGGGTGAGAGAAAAACTGTTTTTT
CDR3 protein: CASSQDQGRVREKLFF

J gene: TRBJ2-3
D gene: NA
V gene: TRBV7-2
clone size: NA
CDR3 DNA: TGTGCCAGCAGCTTAGTAATGCACACAGATACGCAGTATTTT
CDR3 protein: CASSLVMHTDTQYF

J gene: TRBJ1-4
D gene: TRBD1
V gene: TRBV7-6
clone size: few
CDR3 DNA: TGTGCCAGCAGCTTATTCAGGGGGCGTAGTGAAAAACTGTTTTTT
CDR3 protein: CASSLFRGRSEKLFF

J gene: TRBJ1-2
D gene: NA
V gene: TRBV7-9
clone size: NA
CDR3 DNA: TGTGCCAGCAGCTTAGGCTCCGGTTTGGACTATGGCTACACCTTC
CDR3 protein: CASSLGSGLDYGYTF

J gene: TRBJ2-1
D gene: NA
V gene: TRBV9
clone size: few
CDR3 DNA: TGTGCCAGCAGCGGGTTGGGGTGGGATTCCTACAATGAGCAGTTCTTC
CDR3 protein: CASSGLGWDSYNEQFF

J gene: TRBJ2-7
D gene: NA
V gene: TRBV5-1
clone size: NA
CDR3 DNA: TGCGCCAGCAGCACATCTGGCACGGGACGAACCTACGAGCAGTACTTC
CDR3 protein: CASSTSGTGRTYEQYF

J gene: TRBJ2-5
D gene: NA
V gene: TRBV30
clone size: few
CDR3 DNA: TGTGCCTGGGGGTGGGGTGTACAGACCCAGTACTTC
CDR3 protein: CAWGWGVQTQYF

J gene: TRBJ2-5
D gene: TRBD1
V gene: TRBV18
clone size: many
CDR3 DNA: TGTGCCAGCTCGCGACGGGACAGCCAAGAGACCCAGTACTTC
CDR3 protein: CASSRRDSQETQYF

J gene: TRBJ2-7
D gene: NA
V gene: TRBV5-1
clone size: many
CDR3 DNA: TGCGCCAGCAGCCCTGGGACACATACTCCCTACGAGCAGTACTTC
CDR3 protein: CASSPGTHTPYEQYF

J gene: TRBJ2-1
D gene: NA
V gene: TRBV7-6
clone size: NA
CDR3 DNA: TGTGCCAGCAGCTTAAGACAGGTCGGAGGCAATGAGCAGTTCTTC
CDR3 protein: CASSLRQVGGNEQFF

J gene: TRBJ2-7
D gene: NA
V gene: TRBV7-6
clone size: few
CDR3 DNA: TGTGCCAGCAGCTTAGTGGAGGGGGCGGGAGAGCAGTACTTC
CDR3 protein: CASSLVEGAGEQYF

J gene: TRBJ2-7
D gene: NA
V gene: TRBV29-1
clone size: NA
CDR3 DNA: TGCAGCCTTGTCGGTGTCTACGAGCAGTACTTC
CDR3 protein: CSLVGVYEQYF

J gene: TRBJ1-1
D gene: NA
V gene: TRBV20-1
clone size: NA
CDR3 DNA: TGCAGTGCCGCAGGGTGGTCAGACACTGAAGCTTTCTTT
CDR3 protein: CSAAGWSDTEAFF

J gene: TRBJ1-1
D gene: NA
V gene: TRBV5-1
clone size: NA
CDR3 DNA: TGCGCCAGCAGCTTGTTTTCGGACACTGAAGCTTTCTTT
CDR3 protein: CASSLFSDTEAFF

J gene: TRBJ1-5
D gene: NA
V gene: TRBV12-3/TRBV12-4
clone size: many
CDR3 DNA: TGTGCCAGCAGTCCAAGGCCAGGGCCCCAGCATTTT
CDR3 protein: CASSPRPGPQHF

J gene: TRBJ2-1
D gene: TRBD2
V gene: TRBV14
clone size: few
CDR3 DNA: TGTGCCAGCAGCCAACAACTAGCGAGCGAGGAGCAGTTCTTC
CDR3 protein: CASSQQLASEEQFF

J gene: TRBJ1-2
D gene: NA
V gene: TRBV4-1
clone size: once
CDR3 DNA: TGCGCCAGCAGCCAAGTGGGGGGCGACTATAGCTACACCTTC
CDR3 protein: CASSQVGGDYSYTF

J gene: TRBJ1-2
D gene: NA
V gene: TRBV15
clone size: many
CDR3 DNA: TGTGCCACCAGATCCGGGGGGATGTCTGGCTACACCTTC
CDR3 protein: CATRSGGMSGYTF

J gene: TRBJ2-7
D gene: NA
V gene: TRBV20-1
clone size: few
CDR3 DNA: TGCAGTGCTACGGACAGAAGCGACGAGCAGTACTTC
CDR3 protein: CSATDRSDEQYF

J gene: TRBJ2-7
D gene: TRBD2
V gene: TRBV20-1
clone size: many
CDR3 DNA: TGCAGTGCCTTGGGGGGGAGCGGATCCTACGAGCAGTACTTC
CDR3 protein: CSALGGSGSYEQYF

J gene: TRBJ2-7
D gene: TRBD1
V gene: TRBV6-1
clone size: NA
CDR3 DNA: TGTGCCAGCAGAATCGGGACAGGGGGCAGGTACGAGCAGTACTTC
CDR3 protein: CASRIGTGGRYEQYF